Listed below are T cell receptor beta chains from one sample, sequenced in a study of T cell responses to AZD1222 COVID-19 vaccine. Only in-frame clones appear in the TCRdb table, and some are missing; sequencing was by immunoSEQ multiplex PCR. The profile covers 100,000 to 150,000 clones, with 88% appearing a single time and 7.5% to 8% taken by the ten largest. This sample comprised peripheral blood, obtained on day 0 of AZD1222 vaccination. Receptor source: an adult in good health. The CDR3 runs from the conserved cysteine through the conserved F or W. The D gene is left open where the match is weak. Not every row has a clone size; where given, it reads once, few, many or a size class.

cdr3_aa: CASSLVLGGYNEQFF
cdr3_nt: TGTGCCAGCAGCTTAGTTTTGGGGGGGTACAATGAGCAGTTCTTC
d_call: TRBD2
v_call: TRBV7-9
j_call: TRBJ2-1
clone_size: -

cdr3_aa: CASRPGGVPYNSPLHF
cdr3_nt: TGTGCCAGCAGACCAGGGGGTGTCCCCTATAATTCACCCCTCCACTTT
d_call: TRBD1
v_call: TRBV28
j_call: TRBJ1-6
clone_size: few

cdr3_aa: CASKGTLGTGELFF
cdr3_nt: TGTGCCAGCAAGGGGACGCTAGGGACCGGGGAGCTGTTTTTT
d_call: -
v_call: TRBV6-5
j_call: TRBJ2-2
clone_size: -

cdr3_aa: CASSRRLAGETQYF
cdr3_nt: TGTGCCAGCAGCCGACGACTAGCGGGAGAGACCCAGTACTTC
d_call: TRBD2
v_call: TRBV14
j_call: TRBJ2-5
clone_size: -

cdr3_aa: CASSQAGRANYGYTF
cdr3_nt: TGTGCCAGCAGCCAAGCAGGGAGGGCTAACTATGGCTACACCTTC
d_call: -
v_call: TRBV14
j_call: TRBJ1-2
clone_size: -

cdr3_aa: CASTKQGSANEKLFF
cdr3_nt: TGTGCCAGCACTAAACAGGGGAGTGCTAATGAAAAACTGTTTTTT
d_call: TRBD1
v_call: TRBV6-4
j_call: TRBJ1-4
clone_size: -

cdr3_aa: CASSLSSGANGYTF
cdr3_nt: TGTGCCAGCAGTTTATCCTCGGGGGCTAATGGCTACACCTTC
d_call: -
v_call: TRBV27
j_call: TRBJ1-2
clone_size: -

cdr3_aa: CATSDLRGRDRVMNTEAFF
cdr3_nt: TGTGCCACCAGTGACCTGCGGGGCAGGGACCGGGTTATGAACACTGAAGCTTTCTTT
d_call: -
v_call: TRBV24-1
j_call: TRBJ1-1
clone_size: -

cdr3_aa: CASSPGTGNQETQYF
cdr3_nt: TGTGCCAGCAGCCCCGGGACAGGGAACCAAGAGACCCAGTACTTC
d_call: TRBD1
v_call: TRBV13
j_call: TRBJ2-5
clone_size: -

cdr3_aa: CASRLPGGGKLFF
cdr3_nt: TGTGCCAGCAGGTTACCGGGGGGGGGAAAACTGTTTTTT
d_call: -
v_call: TRBV6-5
j_call: TRBJ1-4
clone_size: -